This paragraph covers one TCR beta chain sequence. Antigen: not known. These data belong to a study of CD8+CD57+ T cells in acquired aplastic anemia. Study-level background: Sorted CD4+ and CD8+ cells yielded 2.5 to 3.5 ug of DNA on average.

The CDR3 length is 18 residues. The ends lost 6 bases at V and 4 bases at J; junction bases unmatched: 19. Germline V gene data show CDR1 as SGHTA and CDR2 as FQGTGA. Both TCR beta VDJ combination and CDR3 sequence profiling were carried out. Genomic DNA was the template for this profiling. One entry per CDR3 protein, called by TCRdb with MiXCR from the reads. This sample has about 270,000 distinct CDR3 sequences, with approximately 55% found just once. The study's findings and limits: A set of twenty-nine CD8+ CDR3 sequences was shared between patients and controls, and these sequences appeared highly expressed in patients. Statistical testing detected no significant gap in CD8+ Simpson's diversity between patients and controls.

This clonotype was obtained from a human donor with severe aplastic anemia or a healthy control (not recorded which). V is TRBV7-3 and J is TRBJ2-5; TRBD1 matches 8 bases. The source material was sorted CD4+, CD8+, or CD8+CD57+ T cells (not recorded which) from PBMCs. The DNA of the CDR3 is TGTGCCAGCAGGTTGGGACAGGCATCGACCGGGGAAGGAGAGACCCAGTACTTC. Translated: CASRLGQASTGEGETQYF.